A selection of T cell receptor beta chains follows, all from one sample in a study of graft-versus-host responses after intestinal transplantation. The antigens these receptors bind are not known. This table comes from immunoSEQ multiplex PCR, and its TCRdb copy is limited to in-frame clones, with some not included. The profile covers approximately 93,000 clones, with 85% to 95% appearing a single time and about 0.072% taken by the ten largest. The sample in question was unstimulated CD8+ T cells sorted from spleen or lymph node cells, obtained before transplant. The origin of the receptors is a human donor who was the organ donor for an intestinal transplant. Each CDR3 is given with its conserved first and last residue. D genes are given only for firm matches. Some rows have no size entry. The others give once, few or many, or a class for an expanded clone.

-	11	TRBV28	TRBJ1-1	-	TGTGCCAGCCGGGGAGGCCCTGAAGCTTTCTTT	CASRGGPEAFF
-	11	TRBV25-1	TRBJ2-3	-	TGTGCCAGCAGTGATAGTGATACGCAGTATTTT	CASSDSDTQYF
TRBD2	17	TRBV2	TRBJ2-1	-	TGTGCCACCGAATCGCGGGAGGGCTTACCCTCCTACAATGAGCAGTTCTTC	CATESREGLPSYNEQFF
TRBD1	14	TRBV2	TRBJ2-7	few	TGTGCCAGCACCCAAGGACAGGGCTGGTGGGAGCAGTACTTC	CASTQGQGWWEQYF
-	13	TRBV5-8	TRBJ1-4	-	TGTGCCACCAGACAGCCGTCTAATGAAAAACTGTTTTTT	CATRQPSNEKLFF
-	15	TRBV14	TRBJ1-2	-	TGTGCCAGCAGCCACCAATGGGGCGATAACTATGGCTACACCTTC	CASSHQWGDNYGYTF
-	16	TRBV19	TRBJ2-7	once	TGTGCCAGTAGCCCCGCCGGGAATGGGGACTTTTACGAGCAGTACTTC	CASSPAGNGDFYEQYF
-	15	TRBV14	TRBJ1-2	-	TGTGCCAGCAGCCAAGAATACTGGGGGGGCTTTGGCTACACCTTC	CASSQEYWGGFGYTF
-	13	TRBV6-5	TRBJ2-7	-	TGTGCCAGCAGAAGCGGGCTACGCTACGAGCAGTACTTC	CASRSGLRYEQYF
TRBD2	16	TRBV5-1	TRBJ2-7	-	TGCGCCAGCAGCCTATCCCCGGGACTAGCGGACTACGAGCAGTACTTC	CASSLSPGLADYEQYF
TRBD2	16	TRBV7-9	TRBJ2-5	-	TGTGCCCTCAAAAGCCCCCTAGCGGGTGTACAAGAGACCCAGTACTTC	CALKSPLAGVQETQYF
-	17	TRBV12-5	TRBJ1-5	-	TGTGCTAGTGGTTTGGATACTGTCACCCTAAGCAATCAGCCCCAGCATTTT	CASGLDTVTLSNQPQHF
-	12	TRBV28	TRBJ1-3	-	TGTGCCATCGGTTGGTTGGGAAACACCATATATTTT	CAIGWLGNTIYF
TRBD1	20	TRBV19	TRBJ2-1	-	TGTGCCAGTAGCGCCGTGAGGACAGGGGCTATTAGGAGCTCCTACAATGAGCAGTTCTTC	CASSAVRTGAIRSSYNEQFF
-	15	TRBV5-1	TRBJ1-1	-	TGCGCCAGCAGCTTTCAGGGGCAGAACGTTCCTGAAGCTTTCTTT	CASSFQGQNVPEAFF
TRBD1	15	TRBV18	TRBJ2-7	-	TGTGCCAGCTCGCTCAGGGGGCACCCAAACTACGAGCAGTACTTC	CASSLRGHPNYEQYF
-	15	TRBV6-4	TRBJ1-1	once	TGTGCCAGCAGAATACAGGGCGGACCGAACACTGAAGCTTTCTTT	CASRIQGGPNTEAFF
TRBD2	17	TRBV27	TRBJ2-3	-	TGTGCCAGCAGTTTTGGGGGGACGCCCGGGGGGACAGATACGCAGTATTTT	CASSFGGTPGGTDTQYF
TRBD1	15	TRBV9	TRBJ1-1	-	TGTGCCAGCAGCGCCTGGACAGGGCCTTACACTGAAGCTTTCTTT	CASSAWTGPYTEAFF
-	15	TRBV5-3	TRBJ2-1	-	TGTGCCAGAAGCCCCCGTACTAGTCGCTACAATGAGCAGTTCTTC	CARSPRTSRYNEQFF
TRBD1	15	TRBV7-2	TRBJ2-7	-	TGTGCCAGCAGCTTGGGACAGGCCCTTTCCTACGAGCAGTACTTC	CASSLGQALSYEQYF
-	15	TRBV18	TRBJ2-5	-	TGTGCCAGCTCACCAGAGTTCCGGTTACAAGAGACCCAGTACTTC	CASSPEFRLQETQYF
TRBD1	14	TRBV5-6	TRBJ1-1	once	TGTGCCAGCAGCGGGGACAGGGAGAACACTGAAGCTTTCTTT	CASSGDRENTEAFF
-	16	TRBV19	TRBJ1-4	-	TGTGCCAGTAGTCCGCCCAAGTGGCCGCCGTATGAAAAACTGTTTTTT	CASSPPKWPPYEKLFF
TRBD1	15	TRBV7-3	TRBJ1-5	once	TGTGCCAGCAGCGCAGGACAGGGCGGGGATCAGCCCCAGCATTTT	CASSAGQGGDQPQHF
TRBD1	16	TRBV7-9	TRBJ1-2	-	TGTGCCAGCAGCGGAATCGCAGGGGGCAGGGGCTATGGCTACACCTTC	CASSGIAGGRGYGYTF
-	12	TRBV11-1	TRBJ2-7	-	TGTGCCAGCAGCCTGACGGGCTACGAGCAGTACTTC	CASSLTGYEQYF
-	18	TRBV4-1	TRBJ1-4	-	TGCGCCAGCAGCCTATGGGGCGCCGCGATCCGAACTAATGAAAAACTGTTTTTT	CASSLWGAAIRTNEKLFF
TRBD1	14	TRBV27	TRBJ1-2	-	TGTGCCAGCAGTTTCGGACAGGGACTCTATGGCTACACCTTC	CASSFGQGLYGYTF
-	11	TRBV6-1	TRBJ1-6	-	TGTGCCATAGGGACACCTTCACCCCTCCACTTT	CAIGTPSPLHF
-	14	TRBV5-1	TRBJ2-7	once	TGCGCCAGCAGCCCAATATCCCCGGGAAACGAGCAGTACTTC	CASSPISPGNEQYF
-	13	TRBV4-1	TRBJ2-3	-	TGCGCCAGCAGCCAAGCTAAGATGGATACGCAGTATTTT	CASSQAKMDTQYF
TRBD1	16	TRBV13	TRBJ1-4	-	TGTGCCAGCAGCTTATTAGGCTGGACAGGGGTACAAAAACTGTTTTTT	CASSLLGWTGVQKLFF
TRBD1	19	TRBV11-2	TRBJ2-7	-	TGTGCCAGCAGCTTAGAGGGACAGGGGTCCACATATGACTCCTACGAGCAGTACTTC	CASSLEGQGSTYDSYEQYF
TRBD2	16	TRBV10-3	TRBJ2-7	-	TGTGCCATCAGTGGGGGTCTAGCGGAGAGCTCCTACGAGCAGTACTTC	CAISGGLAESSYEQYF
TRBD1	16	TRBV30	TRBJ2-3	-	TGTGCCTGGACCTCCGGGACAGGGGTACCAGGGGATACGCAGTATTTT	CAWTSGTGVPGDTQYF
-	15	TRBV4-1	TRBJ1-2	-	TGCGCCAGCAGCCGGAATGAAGGGGTCCTCTATGGCTACACCTTC	CASSRNEGVLYGYTF
-	12	TRBV5-4	TRBJ2-7	-	TGTGCCAGCAGCTTCGCAGGCTACGAGCAGTACTTC	CASSFAGYEQYF
TRBD2	15	TRBV6-5	TRBJ2-1	-	TGTGCCAGCAGCCGACTAGCGGGAGAGGTGGATGAGCAGTTCTTC	CASSRLAGEVDEQFF
-	11	TRBV20-1	TRBJ2-7	-	TGCAGTGCTAGACGGGGCTACGAGCAGTACTTC	CSARRGYEQYF
-	13	TRBV13	TRBJ1-2	-	TGTGCCAGCAGCTTTCAGGTTTCCTATGGCTACACCTTC	CASSFQVSYGYTF
-	14	TRBV7-9	TRBJ1-2	-	TGTGCCAGCAGTCGGAGGGGCGACGGGGATGGCTACACCTTC	CASSRRGDGDGYTF
-	16	TRBV9	TRBJ2-2	-	TGTGCCAGCAGCGTAACGGTAGCGGCAAACACCGGGGAGCTGTTTTTT	CASSVTVAANTGELFF
TRBD1	16	TRBV7-8	TRBJ2-7	few	TGTGCCAGCAGCATAGTACGACAGGGGATCGCCTACGAGCAGTACTTC	CASSIVRQGIAYEQYF
-	14	TRBV28	TRBJ1-1	-	TGTGCCAGCAGTACGGACAGCTATAACACTGAAGCTTTCTTT	CASSTDSYNTEAFF
-	16	TRBV7-6	TRBJ1-1	-	TGTGCCAGCAGCTTACGGTTAGCCCCTGAGGGCACTGAAGCTTTCTTT	CASSLRLAPEGTEAFF
TRBD2	16	TRBV28	TRBJ2-1	-	TGTGCCAGCAGCTCGAGACTAGCGGGAGACTGGAATGAGCAGTTCTTC	CASSSRLAGDWNEQFF
TRBD1	13	TRBV14	TRBJ1-2	-	TGTGCCAGCAGCCATTGGGACAGAAATGGCTACACCTTC	CASSHWDRNGYTF